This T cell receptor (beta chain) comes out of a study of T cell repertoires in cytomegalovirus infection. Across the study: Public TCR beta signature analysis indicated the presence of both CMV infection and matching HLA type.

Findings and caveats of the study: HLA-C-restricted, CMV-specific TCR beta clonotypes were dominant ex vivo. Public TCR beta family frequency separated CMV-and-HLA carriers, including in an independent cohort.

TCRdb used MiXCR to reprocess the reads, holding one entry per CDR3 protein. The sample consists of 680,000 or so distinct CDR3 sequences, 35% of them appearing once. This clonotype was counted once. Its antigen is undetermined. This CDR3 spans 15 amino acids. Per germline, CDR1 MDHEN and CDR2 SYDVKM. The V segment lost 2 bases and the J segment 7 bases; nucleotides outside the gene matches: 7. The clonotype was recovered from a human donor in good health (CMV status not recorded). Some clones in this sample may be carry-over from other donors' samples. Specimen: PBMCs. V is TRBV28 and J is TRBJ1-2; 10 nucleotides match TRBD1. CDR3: CASSLKPTGGPGYTF. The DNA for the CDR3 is TGTGCCAGCAGTTTAAAGCCGACAGGGGGCCCTGGCTACACCTTC.